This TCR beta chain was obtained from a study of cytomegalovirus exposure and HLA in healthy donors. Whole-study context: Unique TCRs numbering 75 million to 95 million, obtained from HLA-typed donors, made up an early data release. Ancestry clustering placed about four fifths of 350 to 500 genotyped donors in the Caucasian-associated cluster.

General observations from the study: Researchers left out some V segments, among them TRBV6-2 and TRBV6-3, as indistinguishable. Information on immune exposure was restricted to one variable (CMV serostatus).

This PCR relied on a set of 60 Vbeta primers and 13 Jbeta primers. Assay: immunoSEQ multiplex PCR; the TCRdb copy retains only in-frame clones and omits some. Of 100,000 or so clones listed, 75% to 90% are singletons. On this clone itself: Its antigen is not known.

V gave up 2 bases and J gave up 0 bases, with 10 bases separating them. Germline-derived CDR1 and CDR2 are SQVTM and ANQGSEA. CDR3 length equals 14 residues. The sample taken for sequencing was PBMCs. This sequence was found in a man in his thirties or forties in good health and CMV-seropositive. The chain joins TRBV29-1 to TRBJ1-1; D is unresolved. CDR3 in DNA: TGCAGCGTTGAATTACAGATCATGAACACTGAAGCTTTCTTT. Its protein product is CSVELQIMNTEAFF.